One T cell receptor (beta chain) is described in this entry. Enrolled during active infection, Seattle patients were then followed longitudinally. These data are taken from a study of blood T cell repertoires in COVID-19. Study background: The analysed material was cDNA or gDNA that came from T cells, B-cell-depleted T cells, or PBMCs.

Germline values: CDR1 LNHDA, CDR2 SQIVND (reference sequence). V was cut by 7 bases and J by 7 bases, with 17 bases left in between. The CDR3 loop spans 14 amino acids. TCRdb's copy holds only in-frame clones and misses some; the assay was immunoSEQ multiplex PCR. The sample consists of tens of thousands of clones, roughly 91% of them appearing once. The chain recombines TRBV19 with TRBJ1-5; D call uncertain. The sample taken for sequencing was peripheral blood. The TCR was taken from a man aged 50-59 years with COVID-19, enrolled during active disease. The CDR3 DNA reads as TGTGCCAGTAACCCCCGGGGAAGAGGGCAGCCCCAGCATTTT. It specifies CASNPRGRGQPQHF.